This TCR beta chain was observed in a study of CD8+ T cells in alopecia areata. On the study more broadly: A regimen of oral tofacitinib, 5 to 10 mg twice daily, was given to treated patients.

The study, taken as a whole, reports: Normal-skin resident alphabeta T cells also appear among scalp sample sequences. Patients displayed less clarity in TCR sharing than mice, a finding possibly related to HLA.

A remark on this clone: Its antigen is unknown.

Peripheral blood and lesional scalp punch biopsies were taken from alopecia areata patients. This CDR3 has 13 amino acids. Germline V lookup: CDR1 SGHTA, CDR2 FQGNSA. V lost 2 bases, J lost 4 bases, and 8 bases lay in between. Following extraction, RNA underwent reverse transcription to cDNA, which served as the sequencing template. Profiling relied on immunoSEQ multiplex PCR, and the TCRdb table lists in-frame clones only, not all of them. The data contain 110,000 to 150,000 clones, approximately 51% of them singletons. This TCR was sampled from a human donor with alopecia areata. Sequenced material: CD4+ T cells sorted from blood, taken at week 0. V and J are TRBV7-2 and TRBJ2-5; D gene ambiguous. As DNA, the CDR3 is TGTGCCAGCAGCTTAAGCGACGGAGAGACCCAGTACTTC. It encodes CASSLSDGETQYF.